Presented here are 11 T cell receptor beta chains from one specimen sequenced in a study of post-analysis software for immune sequencing data. Study-wide results and caveats: With TRBV5-6, TRBV5-1 and TRBV20-1 included, about five TRBV segments were more frequent in patients than in controls.

No antigen is known for these receptors. Prepared TCR beta cDNA libraries contained unique molecular identifiers. Via MiXCR, TCRdb re-called the PCR reads, giving one row per CDR3 protein. The data show around 190,000 distinct CDR3 sequences, 25% to 30% seen once. Material for sequencing was blood. These receptors were collected from a girl aged 2-17 years with multiple sclerosis.

V is TRBV14 and J is TRBJ1-4; D uncertain. V was trimmed by 7 bases and J by 6 bases, leaving 15 bases between them. CDR3 length: 14 residues. Germline CDR1 SGHDN, CDR2 FVKESK. This CDR3 is CASNPQRVDEKLFF. The CDR3 nucleotides read TGTGCCAGCAACCCCCAGCGGGTTGATGAAAAACTGTTTTTT.

This chain connects TRBV3-1 to TRBJ1-5; perhaps TRBD1 as D (5 bases). V was clipped by 1 base and J by 5 bases, with 9 bases between them. The CDR3 covers 14 residues. Germline V gene lookup returns CDR1 LGHDT and CDR2 YNNKEL (reference sequence). Written as DNA, the CDR3 is TGTGCCAGCAGCCAAGCAGGGTACGATCAGCCCCAGCATTTT. Protein: CASSQAGYDQPQHF.

This sequence joins TRBV6-1 and TRBJ1-6, with 7 nucleotides matching TRBD1. Germline CDR1 reads MNHNS; CDR2 reads SASEGT. The CDR3 sequence is 15 residues long. The V segment lost 7 bases and the J segment 10 bases; nucleotides outside the gene matches: 13. The CDR3 bases are TGTGCCAGCATGGATCGGACAGGTTTACGCTCACCCCTCCACTTT. This sequence encodes CASMDRTGLRSPLHF.

This clonotype was detected many times. The J gene is TRBJ2-7, the V gene TRBV29-1; D remains unclear. Germline V gives CDR1 SQVTM, CDR2 ANQGSEA. V was pared by 2 bases and J by 3 bases, with 11 bases between. This CDR3 spans 13 amino acids. This chain's CDR3 is CSVESGRSYEQYF. The CDR3 DNA sequence: TGCAGCGTTGAAAGTGGCAGGAGCTACGAGCAGTACTTC.

The V gene is TRBV20-1, the J gene TRBJ1-2; D unclear. Trimming pared 5 bases from V and 2 bases from J, leaving 12 bases between. CDR3 length: 13 residues. Per the germline V gene, CDR1 is DFQATT and CDR2 is SNEGSKA (reference sequence). The CDR3: CSAPQRFNYGYTF. CDR3 nucleotide sequence: TGCAGTGCTCCACAGCGATTCAACTATGGCTACACCTTC.

J is TRBJ1-1 and V is TRBV28; TRBD1 might be the D (5 bases). V gave up 5 bases and J gave up 1 base, with 17 bases separating them. Germline-derived CDR1 and CDR2 are MDHEN and SYDVKM. This CDR3 is 16 amino acids long. The CDR3 region is CASSVPRARANTEAFF. The CDR3, as DNA: TGTGCCAGCAGTGTTCCTCGCGCCAGGGCGAACACTGAAGCTTTCTTT.

A remark on this clonotype: The junction differs from germline at one of its ends, possibly a read error. The genes are TRBV18 and TRBJ2-3; TRBD2 aligns across 10 bases. Germline values: CDR1 KGHSH, CDR2 LQKENI. This CDR3 has 15 amino acids. DNA for the CDR3: TGTGCCAGCTCACCGAGCGGGAGGGGCACAGATACGCAGGATTTT. This codes for CASSPSGRGTDTQDF.

At least ten counts were recorded for this clonotype. The chain combines TRBV7-7 with TRBJ2-7; D tentatively reads TRBD1 or TRBD2 (6 bases each). The CDR3 consists of 15 residues. CDR1 is SSHAT and CDR2 is FNYEAQ in the germline V gene (reference sequence). Trimming stripped 9 bases from V and 4 bases from J, with 22 bases between. In DNA, the CDR3 is TGTGCCAGTAGCGAGTCTGAGGGGGGCGCGTACGAGCAGTACTTC. Protein sequence: CASSESEGGAYEQYF.

This clonotype has more than one count but fewer than ten. The rearrangement joins TRBV6-2 or TRBV6-3 to TRBJ1-1, with 7 bases that match TRBD1. Germline V lookup: CDR1 MNHEY, CDR2 SVGEGT. The V and J ends lost 4 bases and 7 bases, in that order; junction bases with no gene match: 9. This CDR3 comprises 14 residues. The CDR3 region is CASSFADRDLEAFF. The CDR3 DNA is TGTGCCAGCAGTTTCGCCGACAGGGATCTTGAAGCTTTCTTT.

V usage is TRBV6-2 or TRBV6-3 and J usage is TRBJ1-5; D is undetermined. CDR3 length: 14 amino acids. V dropped 6 bases and J dropped 2 bases, with 11 bases sitting between them. Germline V CDR1 and CDR2: MNHEY, SVGEGT. CDR3: CASRASGGNQPQHF. The CDR3 bases are TGTGCCAGCAGGGCTTCTGGGGGCAATCAGCCCCAGCATTTT.

As for this clonotype: A much larger clone is a single base away; this may be a read error. The chain combines TRBV12-3 or TRBV12-4 with TRBJ2-3, with D possibly being TRBD2 (5 bases). The CDR3 totals 17 residues. V shed 5 bases and J shed 2 bases, with 20 bases lying between them. The CDR3 loop is CASSPPGPSRNTDTQYF. The CDR3 DNA sequence: TGTGCCAGCAGTCCCCCTGGTCCTAGCCGAAACACAGATACGCAGTATTTT.